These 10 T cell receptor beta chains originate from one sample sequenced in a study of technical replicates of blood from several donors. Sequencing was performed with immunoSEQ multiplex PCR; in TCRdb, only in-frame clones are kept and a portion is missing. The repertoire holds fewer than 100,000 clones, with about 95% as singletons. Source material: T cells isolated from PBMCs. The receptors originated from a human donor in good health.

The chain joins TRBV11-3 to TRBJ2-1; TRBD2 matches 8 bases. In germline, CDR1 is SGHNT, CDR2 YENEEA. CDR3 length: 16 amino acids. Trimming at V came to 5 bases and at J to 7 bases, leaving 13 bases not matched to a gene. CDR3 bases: TGTGCCAGCAGCCCGACGGGAGGGCGGGATGTGAATGAGCAGTTCTTC. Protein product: CASSPTGGRDVNEQFF.

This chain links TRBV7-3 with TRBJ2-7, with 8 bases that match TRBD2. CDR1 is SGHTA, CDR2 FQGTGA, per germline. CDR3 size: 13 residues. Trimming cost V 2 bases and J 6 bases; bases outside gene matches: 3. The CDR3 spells CASSLASGSEQYF. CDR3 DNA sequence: TGTGCCAGCAGCTTAGCGAGCGGGAGCGAGCAGTACTTC.

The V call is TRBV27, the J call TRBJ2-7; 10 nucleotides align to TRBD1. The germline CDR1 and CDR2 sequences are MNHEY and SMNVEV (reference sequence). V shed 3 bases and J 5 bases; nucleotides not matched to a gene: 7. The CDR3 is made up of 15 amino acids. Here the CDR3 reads CASSFTGTGVDEQYF. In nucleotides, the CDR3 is TGTGCCAGCAGTTTCACCGGGACAGGGGTGGACGAGCAGTACTTC.

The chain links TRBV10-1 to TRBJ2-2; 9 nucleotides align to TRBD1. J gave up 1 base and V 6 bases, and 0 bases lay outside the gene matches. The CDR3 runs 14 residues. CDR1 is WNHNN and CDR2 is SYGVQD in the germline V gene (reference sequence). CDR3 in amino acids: CASRDRGNTGELFF. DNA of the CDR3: TGCGCCAGCAGGGACAGGGGGAACACCGGGGAGCTGTTTTTT.

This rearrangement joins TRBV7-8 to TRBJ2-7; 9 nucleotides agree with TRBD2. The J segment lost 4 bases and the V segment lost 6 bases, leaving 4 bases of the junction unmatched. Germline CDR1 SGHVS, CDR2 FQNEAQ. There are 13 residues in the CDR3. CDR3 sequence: CASRAGGGYEQYF. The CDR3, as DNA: TGTGCCAGCAGAGCGGGAGGAGGATACGAGCAGTACTTC. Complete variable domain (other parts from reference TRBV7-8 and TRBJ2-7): GAGVSQSPRYKVAKRGQDVALRCDPISGHVSLFWYQQALGQGPEFLTYFQNEAQLDKSGLPSDRFFAERPEGSVSTLKIQRTQQEDSAVYLCASRAGGGYEQYFGPGTRLTVT.

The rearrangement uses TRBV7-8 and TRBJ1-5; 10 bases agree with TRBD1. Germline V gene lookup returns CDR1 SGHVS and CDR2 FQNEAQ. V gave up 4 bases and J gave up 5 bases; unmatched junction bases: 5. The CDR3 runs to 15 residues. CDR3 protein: CASSSLTGGYQPQHF. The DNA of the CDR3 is TGTGCCAGCAGCTCCCTGACAGGGGGCTATCAGCCCCAGCATTTT.

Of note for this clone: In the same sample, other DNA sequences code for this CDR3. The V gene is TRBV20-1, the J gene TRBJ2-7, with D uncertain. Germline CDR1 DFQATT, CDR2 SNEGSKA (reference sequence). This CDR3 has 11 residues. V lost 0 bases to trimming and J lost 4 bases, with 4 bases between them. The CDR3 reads CSARDSYEQYF. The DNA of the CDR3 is TGCAGTGCTAGAGACAGTTACGAGCAGTACTTC.

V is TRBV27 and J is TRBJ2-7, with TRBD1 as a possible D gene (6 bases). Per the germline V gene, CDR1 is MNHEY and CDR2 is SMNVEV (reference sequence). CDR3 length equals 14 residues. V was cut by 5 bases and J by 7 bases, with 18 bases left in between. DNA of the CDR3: TGTGCCAGCAGTCCATTGCAGGGGTCTTGGGAGCAGTACTTC. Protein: CASSPLQGSWEQYF.

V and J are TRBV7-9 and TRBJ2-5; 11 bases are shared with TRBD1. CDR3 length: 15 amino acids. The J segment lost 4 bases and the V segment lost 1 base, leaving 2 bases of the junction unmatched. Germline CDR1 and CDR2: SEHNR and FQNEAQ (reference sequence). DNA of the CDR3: TGTGCCAGCAGCTTAGTTGGGACAGGGGGAGAGACCCAGTACTTC. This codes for CASSLVGTGGETQYF.

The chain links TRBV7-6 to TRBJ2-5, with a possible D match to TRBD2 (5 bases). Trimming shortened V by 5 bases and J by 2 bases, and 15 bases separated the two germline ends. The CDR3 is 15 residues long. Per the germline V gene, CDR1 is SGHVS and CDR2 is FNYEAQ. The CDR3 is CASSRGLGLQETQYF. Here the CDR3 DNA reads TGTGCCAGCAGCCGGGGATTGGGCCTTCAAGAGACCCAGTACTTC.